Shown below are 25 T cell receptor beta chains from a single sample sequenced in a study of blood T cells in healthy people across ages. Next came a second PCR, run for about 7 to 12 cycles, which used a sample-barcoded 5' primer along with a J-beta primer mix. TCRdb re-derived calls from the 5' RACE reads in MiXCR, one entry per CDR3 protein. The top ten hold around 30% of the sample, which has around 650,000 distinct CDR3 sequences, less than 45% seen once. The material sequenced was blood. The receptors originated from a man aged 80 or over in good health.

This clonotype was found a few times. The chain couples TRBV6-1 to TRBJ1-1, with 12 bases matching TRBD1. Germline lookup yields CDR1 MNHNS and CDR2 SASEGT. V lost 3 bases, J lost 1 base, and 6 bases stayed unmatched. The CDR3 covers 17 residues. CDR3 amino acids: CASSDRDRGLRNTEAFF. The CDR3, as DNA: TGTGCCAGCAGTGACCGGGACAGGGGGCTTAGGAACACTGAAGCTTTCTTT.

This clonotype appeared many times. The gene calls are TRBV29-1 and TRBJ2-3; no clear D gene. V was pared by 1 base and J by 4 bases, with 6 bases between. This CDR3 is 12 amino acids long. Per the germline V gene, CDR1 is SQVTM and CDR2 is ANQGSEA. CDR3 DNA: TGCAGCGTTGAAGGGGTAGCAGATACGCAGTATTTT. Its protein product is CSVEGVADTQYF.

This clonotype came up a few times. This chain connects TRBV29-1 to TRBJ1-2; possible D gene TRBD1, 5 bases. With 5 bases removed from V and 4 bases from J, the gap between germline ends came to 14 bases. Germline V gives CDR1 SQVTM, CDR2 ANQGSEA. The CDR3 contains 13 residues. In DNA form, the CDR3 reads TGCAGCGTTAAAATCGGGGGTTTCTATGGCTACACCTTC. Translation gives CSVKIGGFYGYTF.

This clonotype has ten or more counts. The chain is built from TRBV6-1 and TRBJ2-5; TRBD2 is a possible D gene (5 bases). Germline V gene sequence: CDR1 MNHNS, CDR2 SASEGT. The V gene lost 6 bases and the J gene lost 0 bases, with 20 bases spanning the gap. The CDR3 totals 17 residues. The CDR3 loop reads CASRRSRGTAYQETQYF. The CDR3 DNA is TGTGCCAGCAGACGGTCCCGGGGAACAGCGTACCAAGAGACCCAGTACTTC.

The rearrangement joins TRBV12-3 or TRBV12-4 to TRBJ2-3; D is unresolved. V was cut by 4 bases and J by 4 bases, with 15 bases left in between. There are 15 residues in the CDR3. CDR3 DNA: TGTGCCAGCAGTTCCAGTAGAGGCATAGCAGATACGCAGTATTTT. Residues: CASSSSRGIADTQYF.

V usage is TRBV12-3 or TRBV12-4 and J usage is TRBJ2-3, with a possible D match to TRBD1 (6 bases). This CDR3 has 15 residues. With 0 bases removed from V and 3 bases from J, the gap between germline ends came to 10 bases. The CDR3 bases are TGTGCCAGCAGTTTAGCTCAGGGGTTTACAGATACGCAGTATTTT. Residues: CASSLAQGFTDTQYF.

This clonotype was seen only a few times. J is TRBJ2-5 and V is TRBV7-9, with TRBD2 identical over 12 bases. Germline CDR1 is SEHNR and CDR2 is FQNEAQ (reference sequence). The CDR3 length is 16 residues. V shed 5 bases and J 4 bases; nucleotides not matched to a gene: 8. The CDR3 sequence: CASSKRTSGNLETQYF. The CDR3 DNA is TGTGCCAGCAGCAAACGGACTAGCGGGAACCTAGAGACCCAGTACTTC.

V is TRBV6-5 and J is TRBJ1-5; D may be TRBD1 (6 bases). The CDR3 is made up of 15 amino acids. The germline CDR1 and CDR2 sequences are MNHEY and SVGAGI. Trimming left V 4 bases short and J 3 bases short, with 13 bases between. The CDR3 bases are TGTGCCAGCAGTTTCACAGGACAGTCCAATCAGCCCCAGCATTTT. This sequence encodes CASSFTGQSNQPQHF.

This clonotype was seen a handful of times. This chain joins TRBV7-2 and TRBJ2-1, with D possibly TRBD2 on 6 matching bases. V lost 5 bases and J lost 9, with 23 bases in between. The CDR3 contains 16 residues. From germline, CDR1 is SGHTA and CDR2 FQGNSA. The CDR3 loop reads CASSVHSGNLLSEQFF. CDR3 DNA: TGTGCCAGCAGCGTCCATAGCGGAAACCTTTTAAGTGAGCAGTTCTTC.

A word on this clonotype: Just one base apart from a much larger clone, this may be a read error. The chain is built from TRBV4-1 and TRBJ2-4, with D perhaps TRBD2 (5 bases). CDR3 length: 16 residues. CDR1 MGHRA and CDR2 YSYEKL come from the germline V gene. V was shortened by 4 bases and J by 0 bases, with 13 bases between the two germline ends. Here the CDR3 DNA reads TGCGCCAGCAGCCGACGGGGAACTTTAGCCAAAAACATTCAGTACTTC. Its translation: CASSRRGTLAKNIQYF.

In its sample, this clonotype was seen a few times. The chain recombines TRBV20-1 with TRBJ1-3; TRBD1 agrees at 9 bases. There are 14 residues in the CDR3. Germline values: CDR1 DFQATT, CDR2 SNEGSKA (reference sequence). The J segment lost 4 bases and the V segment lost 7 bases, leaving 8 bases of the junction unmatched. As DNA, the CDR3 is TGCAGTGTCCCGGGACAGGGCCGGGGAAACACCATATATTTT. As protein: CSVPGQGRGNTIYF.

This clonotype occurred a few times. The chain has TRBV7-2 and TRBJ2-2; 9 bases are shared with TRBD2. Trimming at V came to 0 bases and at J to 7 bases, leaving 9 bases not matched to a gene. The length of the CDR3 is 17 residues. CDR1 is SGHTA and CDR2 is FQGNSA in the germline V gene. The CDR3 loop is CASSLARISGGVGELFF. As DNA, the CDR3 is TGTGCCAGCAGCTTAGCGCGTATTAGCGGGGGTGTCGGGGAGCTGTTTTTT. The whole variable domain, remainder taken from reference TRBV7-2 and TRBJ2-2, is GAGVSQSPSNKVTEKGKDVELRCDPISGHTALYWYRQSLGQGLEFLIYFQGNSAPDKSGLPSDRFSAERTGGSVSTLTIQRTQQEDSAVYLCASSLARISGGVGELFFGEGSRLTVL.

This clonotype was recorded many times. The V gene is TRBV11-2, the J gene TRBJ2-3; 8 bases line up with TRBD2. Germline V gene sequence: CDR1 SGHAT, CDR2 FQNNGV. V lost 0 bases to trimming and J lost 3 bases; unmatched junction nucleotides: 2. This CDR3 contains 15 residues. CDR3 amino acids: CASSLEAGETDTQYF. DNA for the CDR3: TGTGCCAGCAGCTTAGAAGCGGGGGAGACAGATACGCAGTATTTT.

DNA for the CDR3: TGTGCCAGGAGCCGGACAGGGGGAAACATTCAGTACTTC. Translated: CARSRTGGNIQYF. This sequence joins TRBV9 and TRBJ2-4; 10 nucleotides agree with TRBD1. The germline gives CDR1 SGDLS, CDR2 YYNGEE. V lost 8 bases and J lost 6; bases outside the gene matches: 5. There are 13 residues in the CDR3.

The chain links TRBV6-2 or TRBV6-3 to TRBJ1-5, with D uncertain. This CDR3 has 14 residues. Trimming cost V 3 bases and J 1 base, with 7 bases left between them. Germline lookup yields CDR1 MNHEY and CDR2 SVGEGT. Here the CDR3 reads CASSYSMSNQPQHF. The CDR3, as DNA: TGTGCCAGCAGTTATTCGATGAGCAATCAGCCCCAGCATTTT.

This rearrangement joins TRBV6-5 to TRBJ1-4, with D unresolved. Deletions cut 2 bases from V and 0 bases from J, with 7 bases between. Germline assignment: CDR1 MNHEY and CDR2 SVGAGI. This CDR3 region has 15 residues. The CDR3: CASSYNGATNEKLFF. CDR3 DNA: TGTGCCAGCAGTTACAATGGAGCAACTAATGAAAAACTGTTTTTT.

This rearrangement joins TRBV6-2 or TRBV6-3 to TRBJ2-1; D may be TRBD1 (6 bases). The CDR3 is 14 amino acids. Trimming shortened V by 5 bases and J by 2 bases, and 10 bases separated the two germline ends. Germline V gene sequence: CDR1 MNHEY, CDR2 SVGEGT. This CDR3 is CASSAGTTYNEQFF. The CDR3 DNA follows: TGTGCCAGCAGTGCCGGGACAACCTACAATGAGCAGTTCTTC.

The CDR3 region has the DNA TGTGCCAGCAGCTTAGCGGACACTAAAGAGCAGTACTTC. This translates into CASSLADTKEQYF. The chain carries TRBV7-7 and TRBJ2-5; weak D call: TRBD1 (5 bases). This CDR3 has 13 residues. Germline CDR1 reads SSHAT; CDR2 reads FNYEAQ (reference sequence). Trimming shortened V by 0 bases and J by 11 bases, and 13 bases separated the two germline ends.

V is TRBV20-1 and J is TRBJ2-2; D is possibly TRBD2 (6 bases). The length of the CDR3 is 14 residues. Germline assignment: CDR1 DFQATT and CDR2 SNEGSKA (reference sequence). V gave up 3 bases and J gave up 2 bases, with 10 bases separating them. This CDR3 reads CSARRGTNTGELFF. CDR3 DNA sequence: TGCAGTGCTAGGAGAGGGACTAACACCGGGGAGCTGTTTTTT.

The V call is TRBV7-8, the J call TRBJ2-5; D is ambiguous. The CDR3 totals 12 residues. From germline, CDR1 is SGHVS and CDR2 FQNEAQ. Trimming removed 9 bases from V and 11 bases from J, with 19 bases in between. Here the CDR3 DNA reads TGTGCCAGTGCCCGGTCTTACAATGAGCAGTACTTC. This encodes CASARSYNEQYF.

Regarding this clonotype: This may arise from a read error, as a much more abundant clone is one base away. The chain joins TRBV14 to TRBJ2-4; D assignment may be TRBD1 or TRBD2 (6 bases each). The J call may be incorrect, as the DNA end agrees better with TRBJ2-5. Germline loops: CDR1 SGHDN, CDR2 FVKESK. This CDR3 is 15 amino acids long. CDR3 sequence (DNA): TGTGCCAGCAGCCCTCTCCGGGGGCTACAAGCGACCCAGTACTTC. This translates into CASSPLRGLQATQYF.

This clonotype was observed a few times. The V and J genes are TRBV11-2 and TRBJ1-6; D is undetermined. The V end was cut by 5 bases, the J end by 9 bases, with 8 bases between. The length of the CDR3 is 12 residues. Germline assignment: CDR1 SGHAT and CDR2 FQNNGV. The CDR3 reads CASSQLGSPLHF. For the CDR3, the DNA is TGTGCCAGCAGCCAGTTGGGTTCACCCCTCCACTTT.

The gene calls are TRBV28 and TRBJ2-3; TRBD1 matches 7 bases. The V segment lost 5 bases and the J segment 2 bases; nucleotides outside the gene matches: 7. The CDR3 sequence is 15 residues long. CDR1 is MDHEN and CDR2 is SYDVKM in the germline V gene. The CDR3 here is CASSRQGSLTDTQYF. CDR3 nucleotide sequence: TGTGCCAGCAGTCGACAGGGAAGTCTCACAGATACGCAGTATTTT.

This clonotype was seen only a few times. The gene calls are TRBV7-2 and TRBJ2-7; 8 bases fit TRBD2. Germline CDR1 reads SGHTA; CDR2 reads FQGNSA. With 1 base clipped from V and 4 bases from J, the junction kept 6 bases outside the gene matches. This CDR3 is 15 amino acids long. CDR3 region: CASSLGSSGFYEQYF. CDR3 DNA sequence: TGTGCCAGCAGCTTAGGCTCTAGCGGGTTTTACGAGCAGTACTTC. Together with reference TRBV7-2 and TRBJ2-7, the CDR3 gives the full variable domain: GAGVSQSPSNKVTEKGKDVELRCDPISGHTALYWYRQSLGQGLEFLIYFQGNSAPDKSGLPSDRFSAERTGGSVSTLTIQRTQQEDSAVYLCASSLGSSGFYEQYFGPGTRLTVT.

This clonotype was counted between two and nine times. The rearrangement links TRBV11-2 to TRBJ2-1; D might be TRBD2 (5 bases). There are 15 residues in the CDR3. Trimming shortened V by 4 bases and J by 6 bases, and 16 bases separated the two germline ends. The germline V gene encodes CDR1 SGHAT and CDR2 FQNNGV. This CDR3 reads CASSYRERGGNEQFF. As DNA, the CDR3 is TGTGCCAGCAGCTATAGGGAGAGAGGAGGCAATGAGCAGTTCTTC.